These T cell receptor beta chains were read from a single sample in a study of blood T cell repertoires in COVID-19. Libraries were prepared by immunoSEQ multiplex PCR; TCRdb keeps only in-frame clonotypes and omits some of them. Seen here are fewer than 250,000 clones, 92% observed once, and the top ten hold around 0.84%. The sequenced sample was peripheral blood. These receptors came from a man aged 55 to 70 with COVID-19, enrolled during active disease. CDR3s include the opening cysteine and the closing phenylalanine or tryptophan. The D gene is left open where the match is weak. Clone sizes are given selectively: once, few, many, or a class where the clone is expanded.

size: NA; J: TRBJ1-2; D: TRBD1; V: TRBV11-2; CDR3: CASSLGQGKYGYTF; DNA: TGTGCCAGCAGCTTAGGACAGGGAAAGTATGGCTACACCTTC
size: NA; J: TRBJ2-3; D: NA; V: TRBV12-3/TRBV12-4; CDR3: CASTGRVTDTQYF; DNA: TGTGCCAGCACCGGGAGAGTAACAGATACGCAGTATTTT
size: few; J: TRBJ2-1; D: TRBD1; V: TRBV5-5; CDR3: CASSLGQGGVYEQFF; DNA: TGTGCCAGCAGCTTGGGACAGGGGGGTGTCTATGAGCAGTTCTTC
size: NA; J: TRBJ1-2; D: NA; V: TRBV6-5; CDR3: CASNSARAYGYTF; DNA: TGTGCCAGCAACTCGGCCAGGGCTTATGGCTACACCTTC
size: once; J: TRBJ2-2; D: TRBD2; V: TRBV7-9; CDR3: CASRATERSSAGGWLFF; DNA: TGTGCCAGCAGGGCGACGGAGAGATCCTCGGCGGGAGGTTGGCTGTTTTTT
size: NA; J: TRBJ1-2; D: TRBD1; V: TRBV7-3; CDR3: CASSLTGQSYGYTF; DNA: TGTGCCAGCAGCTTAACGGGACAGTCCTATGGCTACACCTTC
size: NA; J: TRBJ2-5; D: NA; V: TRBV6-5; CDR3: CASSYNGRGETQYF; DNA: TGTGCCAGCAGTTACAACGGGAGAGGGGAGACCCAGTACTTC
size: NA; J: TRBJ2-7; D: NA; V: TRBV3-1/TRBV3-2; CDR3: CASSPFVDFSYEQYF; DNA: TGTGCCAGCAGCCCCTTCGTTGACTTCTCCTACGAGCAGTACTTC
size: once; J: TRBJ1-1; D: NA; V: TRBV19; CDR3: CASSLVGGGTEAFF; DNA: TGTGCCAGTAGTCTAGTGGGAGGGGGGACTGAAGCTTTCTTT
size: NA; J: TRBJ2-1; D: NA; V: TRBV14; CDR3: CASGTGHYNEQFF; DNA: TGTGCCAGCGGTACAGGACACTACAATGAGCAGTTCTTC
size: NA; J: TRBJ1-2; D: TRBD1; V: TRBV7-9; CDR3: CASSSRGTGADYGYTF; DNA: TGTGCCAGCAGCTCGAGAGGGACAGGGGCTGACTATGGCTACACCTTC